A selection of T cell receptor beta chains follows, all from one sample in a study of T-cell memory formation after mild COVID-19. From the 5' RACE reads, TCRdb called clonotypes with MiXCR, one entry per CDR3 protein. This table holds about 350,000 distinct CDR3 sequences, approximately 22% found once. The sequenced material came from PBMCs or a T cell subset sorted from them (not recorded which). The receptors originated from a man aged 18 to 30 who had mild COVID-19 (a few samples of this study predate the infection). Cell type and time point are not known. CDR3s include the opening cysteine and the closing phenylalanine or tryptophan. D genes are given only for firm matches. Only part of the rows carry a size: once, few, many, or a class if the clone is expanded.

j_call: TRBJ1-2; d_call: -; clone_size: few; v_call: TRBV6-5; cdr3_nt: TGTGCCAGCAGTTACTCTGGAGGTGGCTACACCTTC; cdr3_aa: CASSYSGGGYTF
j_call: TRBJ2-6; d_call: -; clone_size: many; v_call: TRBV29-1; cdr3_nt: TGCAGCGTTGAAGATGTCTCTGGGGCCAACGTCCTGACTTTC; cdr3_aa: CSVEDVSGANVLTF
j_call: TRBJ2-1; d_call: -; clone_size: -; v_call: TRBV6-5; cdr3_nt: TGTGCCAGCAGTTACGCGGGCTCCTACAATGAGCAGTTCTTC; cdr3_aa: CASSYAGSYNEQFF
j_call: TRBJ1-2; d_call: -; clone_size: -; v_call: TRBV20-1; cdr3_nt: TGCAGTGCTAGACTGGGCACCCATAACTATGGCTACACCTTC; cdr3_aa: CSARLGTHNYGYTF
j_call: TRBJ1-6; d_call: TRBD1; clone_size: -; v_call: TRBV6-5; cdr3_nt: TGTGCCAGCAGGCGGACAGGGAGCTCACCCCTCCACTTT; cdr3_aa: CASRRTGSSPLHF
j_call: TRBJ2-5; d_call: TRBD1; clone_size: few; v_call: TRBV7-7; cdr3_nt: TGTGCCAGCAGCTTAGGAGCTAGGCGGACAGGGTTGGAGACCCAGTACTTC; cdr3_aa: CASSLGARRTGLETQYF
j_call: TRBJ1-1; d_call: -; clone_size: few; v_call: TRBV5-5; cdr3_nt: TGTGCCAGCAGCCTGGGCTGGGTCCAAAACACTGAAGCTTTCTTT; cdr3_aa: CASSLGWVQNTEAFF
j_call: TRBJ2-5; d_call: TRBD1; clone_size: -; v_call: TRBV10-3; cdr3_nt: TGTGCCATCAGTCGGGACAGGTACCAAGAGACCCAGTACTTC; cdr3_aa: CAISRDRYQETQYF
j_call: TRBJ2-3; d_call: -; clone_size: -; v_call: TRBV2; cdr3_nt: TGTGCCAGCAGCCGAATTGTGGCCACAGATACGCAGTATTTT; cdr3_aa: CASSRIVATDTQYF
j_call: TRBJ1-6; d_call: TRBD1; clone_size: few; v_call: TRBV14; cdr3_nt: TGTGCCAGCAGCGGTCGACAGGGGTGGAATTCACCCCTCCACTTT; cdr3_aa: CASSGRQGWNSPLHF
j_call: TRBJ2-5; d_call: -; clone_size: -; v_call: TRBV12-3/TRBV12-4; cdr3_nt: TGTGCCAGCAGTTGGGGCCGAGAAGAGACCCAGTACTTC; cdr3_aa: CASSWGREETQYF
j_call: TRBJ2-3; d_call: -; clone_size: few; v_call: TRBV29-1; cdr3_nt: TGCAGCGTTGATATTGGTGTGGCCACAGATACGCAGTATTTT; cdr3_aa: CSVDIGVATDTQYF
j_call: TRBJ2-3; d_call: TRBD2; clone_size: -; v_call: TRBV7-8; cdr3_nt: TGTGCCAGCAGCTTATCCTCCAGACTAGCGGGGCTTAGGGAGGATACGCAGTATTTT; cdr3_aa: CASSLSSRLAGLREDTQYF
j_call: TRBJ2-3; d_call: TRBD2; clone_size: few; v_call: TRBV10-3; cdr3_nt: TGTGCCATTAGCTGGGAGGGTAGCACAGATACGCAGTATTTT; cdr3_aa: CAISWEGSTDTQYF
j_call: TRBJ2-1; d_call: -; clone_size: -; v_call: TRBV4-1; cdr3_nt: TGCGCCAGCAGCCAAGTTCCGGACTATAGGGAGCAGTTCTTC; cdr3_aa: CASSQVPDYREQFF
j_call: TRBJ2-3; d_call: -; clone_size: -; v_call: TRBV6-5; cdr3_nt: TGTGCCAGCAGTTACTCGGGCAGGGAGACAGATACGCAGTATTTT; cdr3_aa: CASSYSGRETDTQYF
j_call: TRBJ2-3; d_call: -; clone_size: few; v_call: TRBV28; cdr3_nt: TGTGCCAGCTCAAGGGCCAGGGATGTTTCTCTGGGTACGCAGTATTTT; cdr3_aa: CASSRARDVSLGTQYF
j_call: TRBJ2-3; d_call: -; clone_size: -; v_call: TRBV29-1; cdr3_nt: TGCAGCGTTGAAGATAAGGGACGCGCTAGCACAGATACGCAGTATTTT; cdr3_aa: CSVEDKGRASTDTQYF
j_call: TRBJ2-1; d_call: -; clone_size: -; v_call: TRBV7-2; cdr3_nt: TGTGCCAGCAGCTCGAGGGGTGGGGTTTACAATGAGCAGTTCTTC; cdr3_aa: CASSSRGGVYNEQFF
j_call: TRBJ2-2; d_call: -; clone_size: many; v_call: TRBV7-2; cdr3_nt: TGTGCCAGCAGCTTGCACTCTGGGACCGGGGAGCTGTTTTTT; cdr3_aa: CASSLHSGTGELFF
j_call: TRBJ1-3; d_call: -; clone_size: once; v_call: TRBV5-1; cdr3_nt: TGCGCCAGCAGCCCTGGGACACTTCGCGGAAACACCATATATTTT; cdr3_aa: CASSPGTLRGNTIYF